Shown below are 19 T cell receptor beta chains from a single sample sequenced in a study of blood T cells in healthy people across ages. Combining a sample-barcoded 5' primer with a J-beta primer mix, a second PCR ran for about 6 to 11 cycles. TCRdb called the 5' RACE reads again in MiXCR, with one record for every CDR3 protein. The table shows some 930,000 distinct CDR3 sequences, with about 27% occurring only once. These same records also appear under a second study, on T cells of mothers and their children.

The sequenced material came from blood. The receptors derive from a woman in her 40s in good health.

This clonotype was observed a few times. The chain couples TRBV6-5 to TRBJ1-1; 8 bases match TRBD1. Germline values: CDR1 MNHEY, CDR2 SVGAGI. This CDR3 contains 16 residues. Germline trimming cut 5 bases from V and 3 bases from J; bases unmatched to any gene: 11. The CDR3 loop reads CASSHFWTGLDTEAFF. CDR3 sequence (DNA): TGTGCCAGCAGTCACTTTTGGACAGGGTTGGACACTGAAGCTTTCTTT.

This clonotype was observed a handful of times. The J gene is TRBJ2-3, the V gene TRBV9; the D gene is possibly TRBD2 (6 bases). The V gene's germline CDR1 is SGDLS and CDR2 YYNGEE. Trimming removed 0 bases at V and 4 bases at J, with 15 bases between. The CDR3 has 16 residues. CDR3 region: CASSVATSRVSDTQYF. CDR3 DNA sequence: TGTGCCAGCAGCGTAGCTACTAGCAGGGTGTCAGATACGCAGTATTTT.

Comments on this clonotype: A read error is possible here, since a much larger clone lies one base away. The rearrangement uses TRBV5-1 and TRBJ2-7; maybe TRBD1 (6 bases). The CDR3 totals 14 residues. Germline V lookup: CDR1 SGHRS, CDR2 YFSETQ. V was trimmed by 0 bases and J by 7 bases, leaving 14 bases between them. The CDR3 loop reads CASSLGGQYNEQYF. For the CDR3, the DNA is TGCGCCAGCAGCTTGGGTGGACAGTACAATGAGCAGTACTTC.

This clonotype occurred a few times. The chain combines TRBV7-9 with TRBJ2-7; 7 nucleotides line up with TRBD2. Germline values: CDR1 SEHNR, CDR2 FQNEAQ (reference sequence). The CDR3 extends over 15 amino acids. J was trimmed by 5 bases and V by 4 bases; bases with no gene match: 11. The CDR3 bases are TGTGCCAGCAGCTCAACACGCGGACTAGAAAACGAGCAGTACTTC. It specifies CASSSTRGLENEQYF.

This clonotype was seen more than once but under ten times. The J gene is TRBJ1-6, the V gene TRBV4-3, with D unclear. Between the trimmed V and J ends, which lost 4 bases and 10 bases, there was a span of 11 bases. Germline CDR1 and CDR2: LGHNA and YSLEER. The CDR3 contains 13 residues. Here the CDR3 DNA reads TGCGCCAGCAGCCCGGAACGACACTCACCCCTCCACTTT. Translation gives CASSPERHSPLHF.

This clonotype appeared once. The conserved final phenylalanine or tryptophan is absent from the CDR3, which likely points to a read error. This chain links TRBV20-1 with TRBJ1-2; D is possibly TRBD1 (6 bases). Germline values: CDR1 DFQATT, CDR2 SNEGSKA (reference sequence). The CDR3 is 12 residues long. The CDR3 nucleotides read TGCACATACAGGGAAACTAACTATGGCTACACCATC. This codes for CTYRETNYGYTI.

This CDR3 is CASSLGLAGGPNTGELFF. Here the CDR3 DNA reads TGTGCCAGCAGCTTGGGACTAGCGGGGGGGCCTAACACCGGGGAGCTGTTTTTT. The chain employs TRBV5-4 and TRBJ2-2; 14 bases are a match to TRBD2. Trimming at V came to 0 bases and at J to 2 bases, leaving 3 bases not matched to a gene. This CDR3 region has 18 residues. Germline V lookup: CDR1 SGHNT, CDR2 YYREEE (reference sequence).

This clonotype was counted only a few times. The chain employs TRBV5-1 and TRBJ2-5; TRBD1 aligns across 7 bases. This CDR3 has 17 residues. The germline V gene has CDR1 SGHRS and CDR2 YFSETQ. The trim removed 4 bases at V and 1 base at J, leaving 13 bases unmatched. Written as DNA, the CDR3 is TGCGCCAGCAGCCAAGGGGGCGCAGGCGGTGGCCAAGAGACCCAGTACTTC. As protein: CASSQGGAGGGQETQYF.

The chain couples TRBV5-6 to TRBJ1-5; D remains unclear. Trimming took off 0 bases at V and 9 bases at J, with 13 bases between the two ends. The CDR3 runs 14 residues. CDR1 SGHDT and CDR2 YYEEEE come from the germline V gene. CDR3 DNA: TGTGCCAGCAGCTTGGATAGAGGACTTGGGCCCCAGCATTTT. Translation gives CASSLDRGLGPQHF. Filled out from reference TRBV5-6 and TRBJ1-5, the complete variable domain reads DAGVTQSPTHLIKTRGQQVTLRCSPKSGHDTVSWYQQALGQGPQFIFQYYEEEERQRGNFPDRFSGHQFPNYSSELNVNALLLGDSALYLCASSLDRGLGPQHFGDGTRLSIL.

CDR3 nucleotides: TGTGCCAGCGGGGGCAGTGCCATCACCGACGAAGCTTTCTTT. Amino acid sequence: CASGGSAITDEAFF. This chain links TRBV12-3 or TRBV12-4 with TRBJ1-1, with D tentatively TRBD1 (6 bases). This CDR3 spans 14 amino acids. V lost 8 bases to trimming and J lost 8 bases, with 21 bases between them.

This rearrangement joins TRBV9 to TRBJ2-1, with TRBD1 matching 12 bases. The CDR3 totals 20 residues. V gave up 4 bases and J gave up 10 bases; unmatched junction bases: 24. The germline V gene encodes CDR1 SGDLS and CDR2 YYNGEE. CDR3 region: CASSSRGGTGGLAGAGEQFF. DNA of the CDR3: TGTGCCAGCAGCTCGAGAGGTGGGACAGGGGGCCTAGCGGGGGCCGGAGAGCAGTTCTTC.

The rearrangement uses TRBV7-2 and TRBJ1-5; D is possibly TRBD1 (5 bases). CDR3 length equals 14 residues. Looked up from germline, CDR1 is SGHTA and CDR2 is FQGNSA. V lost 5 bases and J lost 5, with 13 bases in between. The DNA of the CDR3 is TGTGCCAGCAGCCGTGGGGCTGGGGATCAGCCCCAGCATTTT. Translated, it gives CASSRGAGDQPQHF. The full variable domain, in which reference TRBV7-2 and TRBJ1-5 provide the parts outside the CDR3, is GAGVSQSPSNKVTEKGKDVELRCDPISGHTALYWYRQSLGQGLEFLIYFQGNSAPDKSGLPSDRFSAERTGGSVSTLTIQRTQQEDSAVYLCASSRGAGDQPQHFGDGTRLSIL.

The rearrangement joins TRBV20-1 to TRBJ2-5; D perhaps matches TRBD2 (6 bases). Germline values: CDR1 DFQATT, CDR2 SNEGSKA (reference sequence). The CDR3 has 11 residues. The CDR3 is CSLAAWETQYF. The CDR3 coding sequence is TGCAGCTTAGCGGCTTGGGAGACCCAGTACTTC.

The genes are TRBV5-1 and TRBJ2-3; 8 nucleotides match TRBD1. There are 17 residues in the CDR3. Germline trimming cut 3 bases from V and 1 base from J; bases unmatched to any gene: 10. Germline V gene data show CDR1 as SGHRS and CDR2 as YFSETQ. CDR3 amino acids: CASSSYRTGRGTDTQYF. The CDR3 DNA reads as TGCGCCAGCAGCTCCTATCGGACAGGGCGAGGCACAGATACGCAGTATTTT.

There are a few counts of this clonotype. The chain combines TRBV29-1 with TRBJ2-5; 9 bases line up with TRBD2. This CDR3 contains 15 residues. V shed 0 bases and J 2 bases; nucleotides not matched to a gene: 4. Germline assignment: CDR1 SQVTM and CDR2 ANQGSEA. CDR3 bases: TGCAGCGTTGAAGACGCGGGAGGGTCACAAGAGACCCAGTACTTC. Translation: CSVEDAGGSQETQYF.

V is TRBV20-1 and J is TRBJ1-2; D is perhaps TRBD1 (6 bases). In germline, CDR1 is DFQATT, CDR2 SNEGSKA (reference sequence). This CDR3 spans 12 amino acids. Trimming shortened V by 3 bases and J by 1 base, and 6 bases separated the two germline ends. For the CDR3, the DNA is TGCAGTGCTAGGGACAGTAACTATGGCTACACCTTC. Translated: CSARDSNYGYTF.

This clonotype was counted between two and nine times. The V and J genes are TRBV12-3 or TRBV12-4 and TRBJ2-2; D not resolved. This CDR3 has 12 amino acids. Trimming pared 7 bases from V and 2 bases from J, leaving 5 bases between. CDR3: CASTLNTGELFF. CDR3 nucleotide sequence: TGTGCCAGCACCTTAAACACCGGGGAGCTGTTTTTT.

This chain connects TRBV12-3 or TRBV12-4 to TRBJ2-3; perhaps TRBD2 as D (7 bases). The CDR3 length is 13 residues. With 7 bases removed from V and 6 bases from J, the gap between germline ends came to 14 bases. CDR3 sequence reads: CASMGGAADTQYF. The CDR3 DNA sequence: TGTGCCAGCATGGGGGGGGCGGCGGATACGCAGTATTTT.

This clonotype was detected only a few times. J is TRBJ2-1 and V is TRBV5-5; a weak D match, TRBD1 (6 bases). Looked up from germline, CDR1 is SGHKS and CDR2 is YYEKEE (reference sequence). The CDR3 loop spans 15 amino acids. Trimming took 3 bases from V and 3 from J, leaving 13 bases between them. CDR3 nucleotide sequence: TGTGCCAGCAGCTCAGACAGGACTTACTACAATGAGCAGTTCTTC. This sequence encodes CASSSDRTYYNEQFF. The complete variable domain, with remaining parts taken from reference TRBV5-5 and TRBJ2-1, reads DAGVTQSPTHLIKTRGQQVTLRCSPISGHKSVSWYQQVLGQGPQFIFQYYEKEERGRGNFPDRFSARQFPNYSSELNVNALLLGDSALYLCASSSDRTYYNEQFFGPGTRLTVL.